What follows are 15 T cell receptor beta chains derived from one specimen sequenced in a study of patients and donors after allogeneic stem cell transplantation. Each CDR3 protein is one row after TCRdb ran MiXCR on the RT-PCR reads. The sample includes 25,000 to 40,000 distinct CDR3 sequences, roughly a third of them seen just once. The specimen was blood, either unsorted or a sorted T cell fraction (not recorded which). The receptors come from a human donor who was either an allogeneic HSCT recipient or a stem cell or donor lymphocyte infusion donor (not recorded which). It is not recorded whose cells these are; they may come from a transplant donor.

This clonotype was observed many times. The chain is built from TRBV7-2 and TRBJ1-5; 7 bases line up with TRBD1. The CDR3 has 16 residues. V lost 2 bases and J lost 2; bases outside the gene matches: 6. Per the germline V gene, CDR1 is SGHTA and CDR2 is FQGNSA. CDR3 bases: TGTGCCAGCAGCTTATATCTAACAGGGGGCAATCAGCCCCAGCATTTT. Translating gives CASSLYLTGGNQPQHF.

This clonotype has just a few counts. The chain uses TRBV25-1 and TRBJ2-1, with 7 positions matching TRBD2. The CDR3 consists of 14 residues. CDR1 is MGHDK, CDR2 SYGVNS, per germline. With 8 bases clipped from V and 6 bases from J, the junction kept 10 bases outside the gene matches. CDR3 protein: CASGGDLPANEQFF. Here the CDR3 DNA reads TGTGCCAGCGGGGGGGACCTACCCGCCAATGAGCAGTTCTTC.

The CDR3 DNA is TGTGCCACACCCGACGGGGGACGCAATCAGCCCCAGCATTTT. Its translation is CATPDGGRNQPQHF. V usage is TRBV12-3 or TRBV12-4 and J usage is TRBJ1-5; possible D gene TRBD1, 5 bases. The CDR3 loop spans 14 amino acids. V dropped 10 bases and J dropped 2 bases, with 15 bases sitting between them.

In its sample, this clonotype was seen a few times. The chain recombines TRBV18 with TRBJ2-5; 7 bases align to TRBD2. The CDR3 sequence is 15 residues long. The V gene end was trimmed by 1 base and the J gene end by 5 bases; junction bases not matched to a gene: 7. In germline, CDR1 is KGHSH, CDR2 LQKENI. The CDR3 sequence: CASSPRTSVGETQYF. CDR3 in DNA: TGTGCCAGCTCACCACGTACTAGCGTCGGGGAGACCCAGTACTTC.

This rearrangement joins TRBV7-2 to TRBJ2-1; 7 bases line up with TRBD2. The CDR3 is made up of 15 amino acids. V lost 5 bases and J lost 9; bases outside the gene matches: 13. Per germline, CDR1 SGHTA and CDR2 FQGNSA. CDR3 in DNA: TGTGCCAGCAGCCCCGGGGGGATTTACGACGGTGAGCAGTTCTTC. This translates into CASSPGGIYDGEQFF.

The chain is built from TRBV5-6 and TRBJ1-3; the D is unclear. V lost 2 bases to trimming and J lost 3 bases, with 6 bases between them. The CDR3 extends over 13 amino acids. CDR1 and CDR2 from the germline V gene are SGHDT and YYEEEE. CDR3 sequence: CASSFYNGNTIYF. In nucleotides, the CDR3 is TGTGCCAGCAGCTTTTACAATGGAAACACCATATATTTT.

The genes are TRBV29-1 and TRBJ2-7, with D perhaps TRBD1 (5 bases). Trimming shortened V by 3 bases and J by 2 bases, and 11 bases separated the two germline ends. Per the germline V gene, CDR1 is SQVTM and CDR2 is ANQGSEA. The CDR3 contains 13 residues. The CDR3 nucleotides read TGCAGCGTTGACACCTTGGGGCCCTACGAGCAGTACTTC. This translates into CSVDTLGPYEQYF.

About this clonotype: A junction boundary mismatches the germline segment, possibly from a read error. This rearrangement joins TRBV28 to TRBJ1-5; D possibly corresponds to TRBD1 (5 bases). Germline loops: CDR1 MDHEN, CDR2 SYDVKM. The CDR3 has 12 amino acids. In nucleotides, the CDR3 is TGTGCCAGCAACGAGGGGAATCACCCCCAGCATTTT. Encoded protein: CASNEGNHPQHF.

The V and J genes are TRBV12-3 or TRBV12-4 and TRBJ2-5; D may be TRBD2 (7 bases). V dropped 5 bases and J dropped 5 bases, with 21 bases sitting between them. The CDR3 contains 16 residues. The CDR3 coding sequence is TGTGCCAGCAGTGGGGGGGCTGTCTTCCGCGTGGAGACCCAGTACTTC. Its protein is CASSGGAVFRVETQYF.

In DNA, the CDR3 is TGTGCCAGCAGTTATTTGAGTCAAGAGACAGTCAGGTACTTC. This translates into CASSYLSQETVRYF. The chain joins TRBV6-2 or TRBV6-3 to TRBJ2-4; D may be TRBD1 (5 bases). With 3 bases removed from V and 15 bases from J, the gap between germline ends came to 21 bases. Per the germline V gene, CDR1 is MNHEY and CDR2 is SVGEGT. The length of the CDR3 is 14 residues.

This clonotype was picked up a small number of times. V usage is TRBV5-1 and J usage is TRBJ2-3; tentatively, D is TRBD1 (6 bases). Germline V gene data show CDR1 as SGHRS and CDR2 as YFSETQ. CDR3 length equals 14 residues. Trimming left V 6 bases short and J 4 bases short, with 15 bases between. The CDR3 is CASKGMDSADTQYF. As DNA, the CDR3 is TGCGCCAGCAAGGGGATGGACAGCGCAGATACGCAGTATTTT.

The rearrangement uses TRBV7-2 and TRBJ1-6; possible D gene TRBD1, 6 bases. V shed 0 bases and J shed 4 bases, with 16 bases lying between them. CDR1 and CDR2 from the germline V gene are SGHTA and FQGNSA. The CDR3 loop spans 18 amino acids. In DNA form, the CDR3 reads TGTGCCAGCAGCTTAGCGCTGTCGGGGGGCCCTTATAATTCACCCCTCCACTTT. This encodes CASSLALSGGPYNSPLHF. The full variable domain, rest sourced from reference TRBV7-2 and TRBJ1-6, is GAGVSQSPSNKVTEKGKDVELRCDPISGHTALYWYRQSLGQGLEFLIYFQGNSAPDKSGLPSDRFSAERTGGSVSTLTIQRTQQEDSAVYLCASSLALSGGPYNSPLHFGNGTRLTVT.

V usage is TRBV6-2 or TRBV6-3 and J usage is TRBJ2-7; 10 positions agree with TRBD2. The CDR3 loop spans 16 amino acids. Trimming cost V 0 bases and J 4 bases; bases outside gene matches: 6. Germline V lookup: CDR1 MNHEY, CDR2 SVGEGT. The CDR3 loop is CASSYSSSSGSYEQYF. The DNA for the CDR3 is TGTGCCAGCAGTTACTCGTCGTCTAGCGGGAGTTACGAGCAGTACTTC.

This clonotype was seen ten or more times. The chain couples TRBV6-5 to TRBJ2-5, with 8 bases aligning to TRBD2. V gave up 2 bases and J gave up 3 bases; unmatched junction bases: 5. Germline lookup yields CDR1 MNHEY and CDR2 SVGAGI. The CDR3 is 15 amino acids. The CDR3 bases are TGTGCCAGCAGTTACGGGACGGGGGGGAAAGAGACCCAGTACTTC. Its translation is CASSYGTGGKETQYF.

The chain combines TRBV29-1 with TRBJ1-1; weak D call: TRBD1 (5 bases). This CDR3 comprises 13 residues. V was trimmed by 6 bases and J by 0 bases, leaving 11 bases between them. The V gene's germline CDR1 is SQVTM and CDR2 ANQGSEA. The chain's CDR3 is CSVSGRMNTEAFF. DNA of the CDR3: TGCAGCGTCTCGGGGCGGATGAACACTGAAGCTTTCTTT.